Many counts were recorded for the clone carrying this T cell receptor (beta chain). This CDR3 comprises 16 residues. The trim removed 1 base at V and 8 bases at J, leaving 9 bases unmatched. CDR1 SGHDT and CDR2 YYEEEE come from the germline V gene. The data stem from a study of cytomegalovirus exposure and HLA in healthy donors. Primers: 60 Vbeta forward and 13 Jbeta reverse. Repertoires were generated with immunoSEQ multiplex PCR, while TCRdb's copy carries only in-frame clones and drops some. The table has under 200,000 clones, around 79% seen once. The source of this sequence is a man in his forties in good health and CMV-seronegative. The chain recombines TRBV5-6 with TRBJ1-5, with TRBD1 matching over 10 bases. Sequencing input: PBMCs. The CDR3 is CASSLWGQGTREPQHF. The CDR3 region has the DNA TGTGCCAGCAGCTTGTGGGGACAGGGGACGCGTGAGCCCCAGCATTTT. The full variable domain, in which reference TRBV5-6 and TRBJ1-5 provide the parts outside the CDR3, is DAGVTQSPTHLIKTRGQQVTLRCSPKSGHDTVSWYQQALGQGPQFIFQYYEEEERQRGNFPDRFSGHQFPNYSSELNVNALLLGDSALYLCASSLWGQGTREPQHFGDGTRLSIL.